Included here is one T cell receptor (beta chain) sequence, with context. The sample originates from a study of blood T cell repertoires in COVID-19. Study context: The United States, Italy and Spain were the sources of the acute and convalescent COVID-19 samples. Sources were T cells, B-cell-depleted T cells, or PBMCs; the material itself was cDNA or gDNA.

The V gene end was trimmed by 4 bases and the J gene end by 9 bases; junction bases not matched to a gene: 7. This CDR3 comprises 13 residues. Germline V CDR1 and CDR2: SGHDT, YYEEEE. Per the original methods: Nucleated cell counts were estimated from reference gene primer amplification. The method was immunoSEQ multiplex PCR; TCRdb's version includes in-frame clones alone and lacks a portion of them. For V, J and clone size, that table is used; D and trimming come from the DNA. Seen here are roughly 70,000 clones, roughly 84% observed once, and the top ten hold about 30%. The chain recombines TRBV5-6 with TRBJ2-1; 7 bases map to TRBD2. This receptor was identified in a woman older than 75 with active or convalescent COVID-19. The sequenced sample was peripheral blood. The CDR3 protein is CASSPRLAVEQFF. The CDR3 nucleotides are TGTGCCAGCAGCCCCCGACTAGCCGTTGAGCAGTTCTTC.